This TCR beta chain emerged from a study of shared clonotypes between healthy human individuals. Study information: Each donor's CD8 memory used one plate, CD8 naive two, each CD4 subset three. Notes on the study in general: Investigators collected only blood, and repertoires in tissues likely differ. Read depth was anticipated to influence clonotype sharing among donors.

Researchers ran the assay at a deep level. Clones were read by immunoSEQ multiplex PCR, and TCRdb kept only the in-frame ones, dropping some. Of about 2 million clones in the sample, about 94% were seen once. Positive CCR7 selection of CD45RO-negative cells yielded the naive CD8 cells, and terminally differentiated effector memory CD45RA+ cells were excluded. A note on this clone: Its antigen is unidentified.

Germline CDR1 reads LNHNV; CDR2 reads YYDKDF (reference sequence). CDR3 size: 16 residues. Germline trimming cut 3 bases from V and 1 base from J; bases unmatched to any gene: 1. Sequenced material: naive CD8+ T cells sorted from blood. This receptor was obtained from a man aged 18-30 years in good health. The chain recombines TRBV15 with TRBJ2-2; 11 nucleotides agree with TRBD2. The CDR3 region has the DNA TGTGCCACCAGCAGGGGACTAGCGGAGAACACCGGGGAGCTGTTTTTT. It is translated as CATSRGLAENTGELFF.